This is a list of T cell receptor beta chains from one sample in a study of T cells in Graves' hyperthyroidism and ophthalmopathy. TCRdb reanalysed the multiplex PCR reads using MiXCR and keeps one entry per CDR3 protein. This sample has 360,000 or so distinct CDR3 sequences; under 20% occur once, and the top ten carry about 4%. Sample: blood. The source of these receptors is a woman between 18 and 30 years old with Graves' hyperthyroidism. CDR3s include the opening cysteine and the closing phenylalanine or tryptophan. D genes are given only for firm matches. Part of the rows lack a size; the others show once, few, many or a class for expanded clones.

D	size	V	J	CDR3	DNA
.	many	TRBV28	TRBJ1-6	CASSLPGTSPLHF	TGTGCCAGCAGTTTACCGGGAACCTCACCCCTCCACTTT
.	.	TRBV27	TRBJ1-5	CASSSLQGNQPQHF	TGTGCCAGCAGTTCCCTTCAGGGTAATCAGCCCCAGCATTTT
.	few	TRBV6-2/TRBV6-3	TRBJ2-2	CASRNQGGTGGLFF	TGTGCCAGCAGAAACCAGGGGGGCACCGGGGGGCTGTTTTTT
.	many	TRBV12-3/TRBV12-4	TRBJ2-5	CASREGLPGKTQYF	TGTGCCAGCAGAGAGGGACTCCCCGGAAAGACCCAGTACTTC
.	few	TRBV6-1	TRBJ2-2	CASIRAGLHTGELFF	TGTGCCAGCATCCGTGCGGGGTTGCACACCGGGGAGCTGTTTTTT
.	.	TRBV3-1	TRBJ2-2	CASGLEAGELFF	TGTGCCAGCGGATTGGAGGCCGGGGAGCTGTTTTTT
TRBD1	many	TRBV12-3/TRBV12-4	TRBJ2-5	CASSRTGKKTQYF	TGTGCCAGCAGCAGGACAGGGAAAAAGACCCAGTACTTC
.	many	TRBV24-1	TRBJ1-5	CATSERGTGPNQPQHF	TGTGCCACCAGTGAAAGAGGAACAGGGCCCAATCAGCCCCAGCATTTT
.	many	TRBV3-1	TRBJ2-5	CASRGGSGETQYF	TGTGCCAGCAGAGGCGGGTCGGGAGAGACCCAGTACTTC
TRBD1	many	TRBV5-1	TRBJ1-5	CASSLAGGSNQPQHF	TGTGCCAGCAGCTTAGCAGGGGGTAGCAATCAGCCCCAGCATTTT
TRBD1	.	TRBV12-3/TRBV12-4	TRBJ1-4	CASSWTGINEKLFF	TGTGCCAGCAGCTGGACAGGGATTAATGAAAAACTGTTTTTT
.	many	TRBV6-5	TRBJ2-2	CASSYRQRVTGELFF	TGTGCCAGCAGTTACCGCCAGAGAGTCACCGGGGAGCTGTTTTTT
.	many	TRBV15	TRBJ1-5	CATSRQAFGNQPQHF	TGTGCCACCAGCCGACAGGCGTTCGGGAATCAGCCCCAGCATTTT
.	many	TRBV6-1	TRBJ1-1	CASSLQENTEAFF	TGTGCCAGCAGCCTACAGGAGAACACTGAAGCTTTCTTT
.	many	TRBV12-3/TRBV12-4	TRBJ1-2	CASSLWRYGYTF	TGTGCCAGCAGTTTGTGGCGCTATGGCTACACCTTC
.	many	TRBV7-2	TRBJ2-7	CASSYDYEQYF	TGTGCCAGCAGCTACGACTACGAGCAGTACTTC
TRBD1	many	TRBV5-1	TRBJ1-2	CASSLETGWTYGYTF	TGCGCCAGCAGCTTGGAGACAGGGTGGACCTATGGCTACACCTTC
.	.	TRBV6-2/TRBV6-3	TRBJ1-5	CASSYPQYSNQPQHF	TGTGCCAGCAGTTACCCCCAGTATAGCAATCAGCCCCAGCATTTT
.	.	TRBV20-1	TRBJ2-3	CSALGGPTDTQYF	TGCAGTGCTCTTGGGGGCCCCACAGATACGCAGTATTTT
.	many	TRBV29-1	TRBJ2-7	CSVERSGPSYEQYF	TGCAGCGTTGAACGGTCAGGTCCATCCTACGAGCAGTACTTC
.	many	TRBV2	TRBJ2-2	CASTKGQGNTGELFF	TGTGCCAGCACCAAGGGGCAGGGGAACACCGGGGAGCTGTTTTTT
TRBD1	many	TRBV6-1	TRBJ2-2	CASSPRDRGHIGELFF	TGTGCCAGCAGTCCCCGGGACAGGGGGCACATCGGGGAGCTGTTTTTT
.	many	TRBV12-3/TRBV12-4	TRBJ1-1	CASNRRQMNTEAFF	TGTGCCAGCAACCGGAGACAGATGAACACTGAAGCTTTCTTT
.	.	TRBV12-3/TRBV12-4	TRBJ1-2	CASSLSPSDNLHGYTF	TGTGCCAGCAGTTTATCCCCATCGGACAACTTGCATGGCTACACCTTC
.	.	TRBV11-3	TRBJ1-1	CGSSKGQMNTEAFF	TGTGGCAGCAGCAAGGGACAAATGAACACTGAAGCTTTCTTT
TRBD2	many	TRBV20-1	TRBJ2-7	CSAPTSGGNYEQYF	TGCAGTGCGCCGACTAGCGGGGGGAACTACGAGCAGTACTTC
TRBD1	many	TRBV5-1	TRBJ1-3	CASSLAPWTGTGNTIYF	TGCGCCAGCAGCTTGGCCCCTTGGACAGGGACTGGAAACACCATATATTTT
.	many	TRBV7-8	TRBJ1-5	CASSLPRGMGQPQHF	TGTGCCAGCAGCTTACCCCGGGGTATGGGTCAGCCCCAGCATTTT
.	many	TRBV19	TRBJ1-2	CASSEGLSGYTF	TGTGCCAGTAGTGAGGGACTCAGTGGCTACACCTTC
.	many	TRBV6-1	TRBJ1-5	CASTQTDSNQPQHF	TGTGCCAGCACCCAGACAGACAGCAATCAGCCCCAGCATTTT
.	many	TRBV20-1	TRBJ1-1	CSAPDDSKNTEAFF	TGCAGTGCGCCGGACGATAGCAAGAACACTGAAGCTTTCTTT
.	many	TRBV20-1	TRBJ1-5	CSARTRDTYQPQHF	TGCAGTGCTAGGACTCGGGACACTTATCAGCCCCAGCATTTT
.	many	TRBV18	TRBJ2-7	CASSTTEYEQYF	TGTGCCAGCTCAACGACAGAGTACGAGCAGTACTTC